Described below is a single TCR beta chain sequence and its context. Its specificity is unknown. This sample was included in a study of cytomegalovirus exposure and HLA in healthy donors. Looking at the study overall: Inside one of the first data releases sat about 85 million unique TCRs taken from HLA-typed donors.

The CDR3 is 15 residues long. The germline V gene has CDR1 SGHRS and CDR2 YFSETQ. V lost 7 bases and J lost 2, with 17 bases in between. Study results and limitations: In all likelihood, a cluster of highly shared sequence variants was a sequencing artifact. In a later analysis, an Asian-associated ancestry cluster reportedly showed fewer N-insertions than the roughly 730-donor mean.

Vbeta (60) and Jbeta (13) primers were used in the PCR. Source study methods: An analysis that came later counted 70 million to 100 million unique TCR beta chains, 10 million to 12 million shared. Sequenced by immunoSEQ multiplex PCR; TCRdb stores in-frame clones only, minus some. Clonal size and the V and J genes are those of that table, whereas D and trimming came from the DNA. The sample lists approximately 88,000 clones, roughly 80% occurring once. The chain couples TRBV5-1 to TRBJ2-3; possibly TRBD1 for D (7 bases). The material sequenced was PBMCs. This TCR derives from a man between 50 and 59 years old in good health and CMV-seropositive. The CDR3 loop is CASWRGRSLTDTQYF. The CDR3 region has the DNA TGCGCCAGCTGGAGGGGGCGATCCCTCACAGATACGCAGTATTTT. Variable domain in full (rest from reference TRBV5-1 and TRBJ2-3): KAGVTQTPRYLIKTRGQQVTLSCSPISGHRSVSWYQQTPGQGLQFLFEYFSETQRNKGNFPGRFSGRQFSNSRSEMNVSTLELGDSALYLCASWRGRSLTDTQYFGPGTRLTVL.